This T cell receptor (beta chain) was observed in a study of blood T cell repertoires in COVID-19. Turning to the study itself: Italy, Spain and the United States were the sources of the convalescent and acute COVID-19 samples. The cDNA or gDNA used as material had been derived from T cells, B-cell-depleted T cells, or PBMCs.

As handled by the study authors: Reference gene primer amplification gave estimated nucleated cell counts. Sequencing was performed with immunoSEQ multiplex PCR; in TCRdb, only in-frame clones are kept and a portion is missing. The V and J calls and the clone size are those of that table, but D and trimming were determined from the DNA. The sample carries hundreds of thousands of clones, about 91% recorded once. Looked up from germline, CDR1 is SGHTA and CDR2 is FQGNSA. The CDR3 runs to 14 residues. The ends lost 4 bases at V and 2 bases at J; junction bases unmatched: 4. The chain couples TRBV7-2 to TRBJ1-1; 7 bases are shared with TRBD1. This clonotype was sampled from a woman aged 25 to 45 with COVID-19, enrolled during active disease. Sequenced material: peripheral blood. The CDR3 sequence: CASSYTGANTEAFF. The CDR3, as DNA: TGTGCCAGCAGCTACACAGGGGCCAACACTGAAGCTTTCTTT.